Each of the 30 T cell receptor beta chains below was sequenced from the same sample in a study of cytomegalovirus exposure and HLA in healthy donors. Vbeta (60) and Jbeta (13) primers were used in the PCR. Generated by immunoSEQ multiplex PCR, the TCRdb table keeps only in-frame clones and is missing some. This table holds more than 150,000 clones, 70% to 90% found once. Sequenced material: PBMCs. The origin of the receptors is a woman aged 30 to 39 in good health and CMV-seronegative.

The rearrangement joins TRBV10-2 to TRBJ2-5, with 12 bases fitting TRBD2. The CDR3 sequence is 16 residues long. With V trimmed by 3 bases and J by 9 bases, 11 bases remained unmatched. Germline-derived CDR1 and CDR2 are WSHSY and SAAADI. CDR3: CASSDLGLAGLVAQYF. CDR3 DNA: TGCGCCAGCAGTGACCTAGGACTAGCGGGGTTGGTGGCCCAGTACTTC.

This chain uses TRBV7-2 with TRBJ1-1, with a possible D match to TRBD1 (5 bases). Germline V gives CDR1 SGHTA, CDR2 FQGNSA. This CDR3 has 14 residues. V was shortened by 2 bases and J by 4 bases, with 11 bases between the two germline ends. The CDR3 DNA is TGTGCCAGCAGCTTACAGGGATTGAGCACTGAAGCTTTCTTT. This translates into CASSLQGLSTEAFF.

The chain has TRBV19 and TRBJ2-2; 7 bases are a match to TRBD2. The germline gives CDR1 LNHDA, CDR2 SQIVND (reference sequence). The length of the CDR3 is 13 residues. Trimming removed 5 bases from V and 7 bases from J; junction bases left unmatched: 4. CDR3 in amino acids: CASSPGGVGELFF. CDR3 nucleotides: TGTGCCAGTAGTCCGGGAGGAGTCGGGGAGCTGTTTTTT.

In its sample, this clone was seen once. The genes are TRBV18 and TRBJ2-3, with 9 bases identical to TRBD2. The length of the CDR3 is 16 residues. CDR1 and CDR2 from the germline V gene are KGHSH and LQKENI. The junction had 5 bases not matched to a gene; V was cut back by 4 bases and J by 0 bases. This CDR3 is CASSLVAGVSTDTQYF. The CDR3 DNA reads TGTGCCAGCTCACTTGTAGCGGGGGTTAGCACAGATACGCAGTATTTT.

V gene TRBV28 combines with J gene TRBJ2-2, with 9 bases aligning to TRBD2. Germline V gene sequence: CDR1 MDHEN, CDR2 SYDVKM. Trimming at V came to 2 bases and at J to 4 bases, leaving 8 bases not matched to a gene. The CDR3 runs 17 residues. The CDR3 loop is CASSLRRVRGGTGELFF. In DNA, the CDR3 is TGTGCCAGCAGTTTACGGCGGGTGCGGGGGGGCACCGGGGAGCTGTTTTTT.

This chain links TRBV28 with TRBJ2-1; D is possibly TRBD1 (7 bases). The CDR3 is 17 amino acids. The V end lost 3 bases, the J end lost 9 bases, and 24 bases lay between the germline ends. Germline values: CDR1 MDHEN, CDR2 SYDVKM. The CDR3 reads CASSFRRGQLGFSEQFF. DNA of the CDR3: TGTGCCAGCAGTTTTCGGAGGGGGCAGCTTGGTTTTAGTGAGCAGTTCTTC.

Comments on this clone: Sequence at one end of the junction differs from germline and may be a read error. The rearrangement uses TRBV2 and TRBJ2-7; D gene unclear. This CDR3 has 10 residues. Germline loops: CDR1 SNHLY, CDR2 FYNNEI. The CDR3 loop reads CASSARRVFF. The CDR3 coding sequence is TGTGCCAGCAGTGCCAGGCGCGTCTTCTTC. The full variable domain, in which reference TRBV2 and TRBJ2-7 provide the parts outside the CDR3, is EPEVTQTPSHQVTQMGQEVILRCVPISNHLYFYWYRQILGQKVEFLVSFYNNEISEKSEIFDDQFSVERPDGSNFTLKIRSTKLEDSAMYFCASSARRVFFGPGTRLTVT.

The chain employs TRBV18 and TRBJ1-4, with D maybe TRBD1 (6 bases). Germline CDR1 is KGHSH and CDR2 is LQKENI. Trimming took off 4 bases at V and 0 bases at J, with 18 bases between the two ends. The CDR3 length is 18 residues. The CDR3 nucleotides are TGTGCCAGCTCACTACGACCCGGGACACAGGCAACTAATGAAAAACTGTTTTTT. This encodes CASSLRPGTQATNEKLFF.

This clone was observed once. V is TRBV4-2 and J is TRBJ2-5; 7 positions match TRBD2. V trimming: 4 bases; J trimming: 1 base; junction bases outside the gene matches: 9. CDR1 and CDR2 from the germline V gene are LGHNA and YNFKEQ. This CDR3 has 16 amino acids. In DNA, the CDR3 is TGTGCCAGCAGCCCGGGGGGTGGGGGTTTCCAAGAGACCCAGTACTTC. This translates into CASSPGGGGFQETQYF.

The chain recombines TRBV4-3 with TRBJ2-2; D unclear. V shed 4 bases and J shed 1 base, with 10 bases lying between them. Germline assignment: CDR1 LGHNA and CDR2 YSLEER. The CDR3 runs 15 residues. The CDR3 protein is CASSLQHENTGELFF. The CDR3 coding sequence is TGCGCCAGCAGCCTCCAACACGAGAACACCGGGGAGCTGTTTTTT.

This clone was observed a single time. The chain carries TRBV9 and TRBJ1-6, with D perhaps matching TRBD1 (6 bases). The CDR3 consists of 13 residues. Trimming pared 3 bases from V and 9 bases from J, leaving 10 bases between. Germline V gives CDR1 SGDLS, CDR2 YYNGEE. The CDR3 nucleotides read TGTGCCAGCAGCGCAACAGGGCCTTCACCCCTCCACTTT. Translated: CASSATGPSPLHF.

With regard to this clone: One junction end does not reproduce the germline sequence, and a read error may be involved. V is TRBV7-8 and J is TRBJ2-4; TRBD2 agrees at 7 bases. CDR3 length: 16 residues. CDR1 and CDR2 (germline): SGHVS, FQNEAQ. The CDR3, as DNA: TGTGCCAGCAGCTTAGTCCCGGCGGGAGTGGCAAACAGTCAGTACTTC. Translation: CASSLVPAGVANSQYF.

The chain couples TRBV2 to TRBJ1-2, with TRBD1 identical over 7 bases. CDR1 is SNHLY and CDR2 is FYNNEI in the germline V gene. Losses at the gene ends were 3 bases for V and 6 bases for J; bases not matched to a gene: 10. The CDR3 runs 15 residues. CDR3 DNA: TGTGCCAGCAGTGAGAGGCCAGGGGGTGCCCATGGCTACACCTTC. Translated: CASSERPGGAHGYTF.

The CDR3 region is CASSMTDRGPYEQYF. The CDR3 coding sequence is TGTGCCAGTAGTATGACGGACAGGGGACCCTACGAGCAGTACTTC. V gene TRBV19 combines with J gene TRBJ2-7; TRBD1 matches at 9 bases. This CDR3 has 15 residues. Germline V lookup: CDR1 LNHDA, CDR2 SQIVND (reference sequence). The V gene end was trimmed by 3 bases and the J gene end by 2 bases; junction bases not matched to a gene: 5.

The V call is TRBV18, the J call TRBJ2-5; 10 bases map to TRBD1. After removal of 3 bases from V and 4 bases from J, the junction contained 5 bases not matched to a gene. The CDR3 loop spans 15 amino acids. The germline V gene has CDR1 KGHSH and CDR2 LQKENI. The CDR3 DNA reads TGTGCCAGCTCACCGAACGGACAGGGGGGAGAGACCCAGTACTTC. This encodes CASSPNGQGGETQYF.

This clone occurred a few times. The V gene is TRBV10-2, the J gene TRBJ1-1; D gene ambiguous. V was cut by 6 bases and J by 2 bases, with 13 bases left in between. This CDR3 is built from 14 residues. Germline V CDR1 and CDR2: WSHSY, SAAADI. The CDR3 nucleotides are TGCGCCAGCAGAGATTTAACGCGAAACACTGAAGCTTTCTTT. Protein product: CASRDLTRNTEAFF.

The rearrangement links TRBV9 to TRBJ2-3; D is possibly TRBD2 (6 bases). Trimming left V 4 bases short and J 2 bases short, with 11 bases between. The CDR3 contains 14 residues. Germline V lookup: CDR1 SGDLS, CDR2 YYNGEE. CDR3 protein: CASSRRGNTDTQYF. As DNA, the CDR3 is TGTGCCAGCAGCCGCCGCGGGAACACAGATACGCAGTATTTT.

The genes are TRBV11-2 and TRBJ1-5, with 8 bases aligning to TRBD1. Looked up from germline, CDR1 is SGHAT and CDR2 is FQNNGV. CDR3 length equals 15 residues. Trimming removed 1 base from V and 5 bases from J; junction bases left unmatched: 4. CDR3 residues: CASSLGDRFYQPQHF. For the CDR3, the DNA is TGTGCCAGCAGCTTAGGGGACAGGTTTTATCAGCCCCAGCATTTT.

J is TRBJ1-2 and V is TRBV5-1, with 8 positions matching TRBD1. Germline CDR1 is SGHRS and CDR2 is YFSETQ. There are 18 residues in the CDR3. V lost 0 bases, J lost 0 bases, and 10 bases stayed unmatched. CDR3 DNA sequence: TGCGCCAGCAGCTTGGCGACAGGGGCCAGGAATGCTAACTATGGCTACACCTTC. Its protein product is CASSLATGARNANYGYTF.

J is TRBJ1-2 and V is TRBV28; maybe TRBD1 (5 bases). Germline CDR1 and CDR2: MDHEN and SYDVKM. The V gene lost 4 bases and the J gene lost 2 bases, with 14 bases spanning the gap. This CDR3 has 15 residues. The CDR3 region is CASSSPTGFNYGYTF. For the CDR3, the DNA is TGTGCCAGCAGTTCCCCAACAGGCTTCAACTATGGCTACACCTTC.

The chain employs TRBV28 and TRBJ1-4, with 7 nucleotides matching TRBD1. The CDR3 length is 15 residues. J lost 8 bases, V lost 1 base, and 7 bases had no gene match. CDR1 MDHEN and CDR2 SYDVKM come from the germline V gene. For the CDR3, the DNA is TGTGCCAGCAGTTTATCCGGGACAGCTGGCGAAAAACTGTTTTTT. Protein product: CASSLSGTAGEKLFF.

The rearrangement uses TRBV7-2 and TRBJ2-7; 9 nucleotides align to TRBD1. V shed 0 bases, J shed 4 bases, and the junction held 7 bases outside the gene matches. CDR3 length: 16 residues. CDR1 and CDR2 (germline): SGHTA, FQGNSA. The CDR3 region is CASSLASGTGRYEQYF. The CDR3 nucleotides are TGTGCCAGCAGCTTAGCGTCCGGGACAGGGAGGTACGAGCAGTACTTC. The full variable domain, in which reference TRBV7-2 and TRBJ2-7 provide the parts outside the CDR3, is GAGVSQSPSNKVTEKGKDVELRCDPISGHTALYWYRQSLGQGLEFLIYFQGNSAPDKSGLPSDRFSAERTGGSVSTLTIQRTQQEDSAVYLCASSLASGTGRYEQYFGPGTRLTVT.

CDR3 nucleotides: TGTGCCAGCAGCTTGGGATCAGCGGGAGGATCCTACGAGCAGTACTTC. Translation: CASSLGSAGGSYEQYF. This chain uses TRBV7-6 with TRBJ2-5, with 9 positions matching TRBD2. The assigned J gene may be wrong: the sequence end matches TRBJ2-7 better. The CDR3 length is 16 residues. Per germline, CDR1 SGHVS and CDR2 FNYEAQ.

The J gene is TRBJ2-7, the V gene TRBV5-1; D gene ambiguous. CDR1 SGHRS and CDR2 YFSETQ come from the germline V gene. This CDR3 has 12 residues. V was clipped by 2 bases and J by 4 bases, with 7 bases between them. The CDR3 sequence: CASSFGSYEQYF. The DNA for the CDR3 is TGCGCCAGCAGCTTCGGGTCTTACGAGCAGTACTTC.

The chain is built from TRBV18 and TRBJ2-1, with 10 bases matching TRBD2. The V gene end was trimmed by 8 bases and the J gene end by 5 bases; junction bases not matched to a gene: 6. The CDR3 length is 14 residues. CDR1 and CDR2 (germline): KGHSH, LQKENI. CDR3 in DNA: TGTGCCAGCCCCGGGACTAGCGTAAACAATGAGCAGTTCTTC. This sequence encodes CASPGTSVNNEQFF. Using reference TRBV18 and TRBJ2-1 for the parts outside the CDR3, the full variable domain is NAGVMQNPRHLVRRRGQEARLRCSPMKGHSHVYWYRQLPEEGLKFMVYLQKENIIDESGMPKERFSAEFPKEGPSILRIQQVVRGDSAAYFCASPGTSVNNEQFFGPGTRLTVL.

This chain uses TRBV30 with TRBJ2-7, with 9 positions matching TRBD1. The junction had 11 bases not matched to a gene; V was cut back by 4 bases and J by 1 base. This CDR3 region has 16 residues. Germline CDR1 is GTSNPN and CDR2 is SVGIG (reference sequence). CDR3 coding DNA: TGTGCCTGGACCCGACACAAACAGGGGGCATCCTACGAGCAGTACTTC. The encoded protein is CAWTRHKQGASYEQYF.

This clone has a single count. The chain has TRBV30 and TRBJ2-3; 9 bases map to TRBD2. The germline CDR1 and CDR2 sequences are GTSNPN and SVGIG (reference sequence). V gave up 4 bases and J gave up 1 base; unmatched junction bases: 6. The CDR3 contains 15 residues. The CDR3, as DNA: TGTGCCTGGACTTTAGCGGGAGCGGGCACAGATACGCAGTATTTT. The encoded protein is CAWTLAGAGTDTQYF. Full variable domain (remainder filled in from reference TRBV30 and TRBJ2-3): SQTIHQWPATLVQPVGSPLSLECTVEGTSNPNLYWYRQAAGRGLQLLFYSVGIGQISSEVPQNLSASRPQDRQFILSSKKLLLSDSGFYLCAWTLAGAGTDTQYFGPGTRLTVL.

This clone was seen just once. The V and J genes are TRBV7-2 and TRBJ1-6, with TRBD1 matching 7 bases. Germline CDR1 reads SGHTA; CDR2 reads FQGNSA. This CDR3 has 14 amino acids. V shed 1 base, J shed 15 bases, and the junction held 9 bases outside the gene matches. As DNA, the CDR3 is TGTGCCAGCAGCTTAGTTGGACAGGTGGAGATCCTCCACTTT. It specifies CASSLVGQVEILHF.

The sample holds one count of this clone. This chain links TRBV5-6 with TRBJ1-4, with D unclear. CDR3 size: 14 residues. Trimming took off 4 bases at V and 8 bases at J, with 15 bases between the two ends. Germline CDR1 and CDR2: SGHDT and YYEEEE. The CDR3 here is CASSLGGRREKLFF. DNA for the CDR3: TGTGCCAGCAGCCTTGGCGGGAGACGGGAAAAACTGTTTTTT.

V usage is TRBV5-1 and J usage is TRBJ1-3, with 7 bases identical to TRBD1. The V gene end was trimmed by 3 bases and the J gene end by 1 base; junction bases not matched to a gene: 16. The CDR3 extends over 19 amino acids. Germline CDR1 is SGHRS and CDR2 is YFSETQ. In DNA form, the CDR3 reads TGCGCCAGCAGCTCCACCCTGCTAACGGGACAGCTGTCTGGAAACACCATATATTTT. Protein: CASSSTLLTGQLSGNTIYF.